The 28 T cell receptor beta chains below all came from one sample that was sequenced in a study of blood T cell repertoires in COVID-19. The data were produced by immunoSEQ multiplex PCR, yet TCRdb's version contains in-frame clones alone and is incomplete. The sample lists 200,000 to 300,000 clones, roughly 86% occurring once. Sequenced: PBMCs or T cells enriched from blood (not recorded which). These receptors came from a woman in her 50s who had recovered from COVID-19.

The rearrangement uses TRBV19 and TRBJ1-1; tentative D call: TRBD1 (6 bases). Trimming cost V 5 bases and J 8 bases, with 15 bases left between them. The CDR3 has 13 amino acids. Germline loops: CDR1 LNHDA, CDR2 SQIVND (reference sequence). The CDR3 coding sequence is TGTGCCAGTAGTCTGGACAGACCTAGCGAAGCTTTCTTT. It codes for CASSLDRPSEAFF.

This rearrangement joins TRBV3-1 (or the pseudogene TRBV3-2) to TRBJ1-1, with 8 bases that match TRBD1. This CDR3 spans 15 amino acids. J lost 3 bases, V lost 4 bases, and 7 bases had no gene match. Germline V lookup: CDR1 LGHDT, CDR2 YNNKEL (reference sequence). CDR3 amino acids: CASSRTGGRYTEAFF. The CDR3 nucleotides read TGTGCCAGCAGCCGTACAGGGGGTCGGTACACTGAAGCTTTCTTT.

This clone was seen a handful of times. The chain employs TRBV2 and TRBJ1-5; TRBD1 might be the D (6 bases). This CDR3 region has 15 residues. The V end was cut by 1 base, the J end by 0 bases, with 7 bases between. Germline-derived CDR1 and CDR2 are SNHLY and FYNNEI. The DNA of the CDR3 is TGTGCCAGCAGTGAAGGGACAGTTAGCAATCAGCCCCAGCATTTT. It yields the protein CASSEGTVSNQPQHF.

This chain connects TRBV11-2 to TRBJ1-1; no definite D call. This CDR3 is built from 12 residues. The V and J ends lost 3 bases and 1 base respectively, with 3 bases between them. Germline V gives CDR1 SGHAT, CDR2 FQNNGV. As DNA, the CDR3 is TGTGCCAGCAGCTTTCAGAACACTGAAGCTTTCTTT. Translating it yields CASSFQNTEAFF.

The rearrangement uses TRBV7-9 and TRBJ1-4; TRBD1 is a possible D gene (5 bases). The CDR3 spans 14 residues. With 5 bases removed from V and 4 bases from J, the gap between germline ends came to 11 bases. Germline loops: CDR1 SEHNR, CDR2 FQNEAQ (reference sequence). The CDR3, as DNA: TGTGCCAGCAGCGCACACGGGGGTAATGAAAAACTGTTTTTT. Its protein product is CASSAHGGNEKLFF.

This clone turned up a few times. The V and J genes are TRBV11-2 and TRBJ1-1; D gene ambiguous. Germline V lookup: CDR1 SGHAT, CDR2 FQNNGV. The CDR3 runs to 14 residues. Trimming pared 1 base from V and 2 bases from J, leaving 8 bases between. CDR3 protein: CASSLGLANTEAFF. Written as DNA, the CDR3 is TGTGCCAGCAGCTTAGGGCTAGCAAACACTGAAGCTTTCTTT.

This chain joins TRBV30 and TRBJ1-6; D ambiguous. Germline V CDR1 and CDR2: GTSNPN, SVGIG (reference sequence). V lost 8 bases and J 11 bases, leaving 25 bases between the germline ends. This CDR3 is built from 15 residues. CDR3 amino acids: CAGCYGRAKCAPLHF. The CDR3 nucleotides read TGTGCCGGCTGCTATGGGAGGGCTAAATGCGCACCCCTCCACTTT. Full variable domain (remainder filled in from reference TRBV30 and TRBJ1-6): SQTIHQWPATLVQPVGSPLSLECTVEGTSNPNLYWYRQAAGRGLQLLFYSVGIGQISSEVPQNLSASRPQDRQFILSSKKLLLSDSGFYLCAGCYGRAKCAPLHFGNGTRLTVT.

The DNA of the CDR3 is TGTGCCAGTAGTACTACAGGGTATGAGACCCAGTACTTC. It encodes CASSTTGYETQYF. This chain connects TRBV19 to TRBJ2-5, with D perhaps matching TRBD1 (6 bases). This CDR3 region has 13 residues. Germline V gene lookup returns CDR1 LNHDA and CDR2 SQIVND (reference sequence). The V end lost 4 bases, the J end lost 5 bases, and 11 bases lay between the germline ends. Based on the CDR3 plus reference TRBV19 and TRBJ2-5, the full variable domain is DGGITQSPKYLFRKEGQNVTLSCEQNLNHDAMYWYRQDPGQGLRLIYYSQIVNDFQKGDIAEGYSVSREKKESFPLTVTSAQKNPTAFYLCASSTTGYETQYFGPGTRLLVL.

This rearrangement joins TRBV27 to TRBJ2-2; TRBD2 agrees at 9 bases. The V gene end was trimmed by 5 bases and the J gene end by 5 bases; junction bases not matched to a gene: 6. CDR1 and CDR2 (germline): MNHEY, SMNVEV (reference sequence). The CDR3 consists of 15 residues. The CDR3 region has the DNA TGTGCCAGCAGTCAAGCGGGAGGCGGGACCGGGGAGCTGTTTTTT. The encoded protein is CASSQAGGGTGELFF.

Concerning this clone itself: Other DNA sequences in this specimen translate into the identical CDR3. This chain joins TRBV18 and TRBJ2-1; a weak D match, TRBD2 (6 bases). Germline lookup yields CDR1 KGHSH and CDR2 LQKENI. V gave up 3 bases and J gave up 5 bases, with 11 bases separating them. There are 14 residues in the CDR3. The CDR3 DNA reads as TGTGCCAGCTCACCTCTGACTAGAAACAATGAGCAGTTCTTC. Its translation: CASSPLTRNNEQFF.

The chain uses TRBV12-3 or TRBV12-4 and TRBJ1-4, with TRBD1 identical over 8 bases. V gave up 5 bases and J gave up 10 bases; unmatched junction bases: 3. CDR3 length equals 12 residues. CDR3 region: CASSPTGGKLFF. CDR3 sequence (DNA): TGTGCCAGCAGTCCTACAGGGGGAAAACTGTTTTTT.

This chain connects TRBV7-2 to TRBJ2-1, with D unclear. Trimming removed 1 base from V and 1 base from J, with 11 bases in between. CDR3 length: 16 amino acids. In germline, CDR1 is SGHTA, CDR2 FQGNSA. DNA of the CDR3: TGTGCCAGCAGCTTAGGCCGCGGCGGTTCCTACAATGAGCAGTTCTTC. This encodes CASSLGRGGSYNEQFF.

The rearrangement uses TRBV6-1 and TRBJ1-5; D unresolved. The CDR3 is 17 residues long. CDR1 and CDR2 from the germline V gene are MNHNS and SASEGT. V lost 3 bases to trimming and J lost 1 base, with 16 bases between them. The CDR3, as DNA: TGTGCCAGCAGTGACAAAGAGGTTTTCGGAAGCAATCAGCCCCAGCATTTT. It encodes CASSDKEVFGSNQPQHF.

The sample holds one count of this clone. CDR3 residues: CASSLRRGETQYF. DNA of the CDR3: TGTGCCAGTAGTCTCCGGCGGGGGGAGACCCAGTACTTC. The rearrangement joins TRBV19 to TRBJ2-5; 7 bases fit TRBD2. V was clipped by 5 bases and J by 5 bases; unmatched bases: 5. This CDR3 has 13 residues. Germline loops: CDR1 LNHDA, CDR2 SQIVND (reference sequence).

The V call is TRBV7-8, the J call TRBJ2-5, with 8 bases aligning to TRBD1. The CDR3 consists of 13 residues. Germline trimming cut 5 bases from V and 3 bases from J; bases unmatched to any gene: 2. Germline V gives CDR1 SGHVS, CDR2 FQNEAQ. CDR3 region: CASSMDREETQYF. The CDR3 DNA follows: TGTGCCAGCAGCATGGACAGGGAAGAGACCCAGTACTTC.

This rearrangement joins TRBV11-2 to TRBJ1-1; possibly TRBD1 for D (5 bases). Trimming shortened V by 2 bases and J by 4 bases, and 11 bases separated the two germline ends. The germline gives CDR1 SGHAT, CDR2 FQNNGV. The CDR3 extends over 14 amino acids. CDR3 nucleotide sequence: TGTGCCAGCAGCTTAATCAGGGCGGCCACTGAAGCTTTCTTT. Translation gives CASSLIRAATEAFF.

This clone was seen a single time. Other DNA sequences within the sample encode an identical CDR3. The CDR3 region is CASSVTMNTEAFF. In DNA, the CDR3 is TGTGCCAGCAGCGTAACAATGAACACTGAAGCTTTCTTT. V gene TRBV9 combines with J gene TRBJ1-1; D is unresolved. V shed 1 base and J shed 0 bases, with 4 bases lying between them. CDR3 length: 13 residues. Germline V CDR1 and CDR2: SGDLS, YYNGEE.

This clone was seen once. The CDR3 DNA reads TGTGCCAGCAGCTATAACTATCACACCGGGGAGCTGTTTTTT. This translates into CASSYNYHTGELFF. The genes are TRBV7-2 and TRBJ2-2, with D hard to call. Trimming stripped 4 bases from V and 3 bases from J, with 9 bases between. The CDR3 extends over 14 amino acids. The germline V gene has CDR1 SGHTA and CDR2 FQGNSA.

The chain carries TRBV6-5 and TRBJ2-5; 7 bases agree with TRBD2. V was clipped by 7 bases and J by 4 bases; unmatched bases: 9. Germline CDR1 is MNHEY and CDR2 is SVGAGI. This CDR3 region has 14 residues. This CDR3 is CASTMGGNRETQYF. The CDR3 DNA follows: TGTGCCAGCACCATGGGGGGGAATCGAGAGACCCAGTACTTC.

The gene calls are TRBV5-4 and TRBJ2-5, with TRBD2 identical over 10 bases. Germline V gene data show CDR1 as SGHNT and CDR2 as YYREEE (reference sequence). After removal of 1 base from V and 2 bases from J, the junction contained 2 bases not matched to a gene. The CDR3 runs 15 residues. The CDR3 nucleotides are TGTGCCAGCAGCTTGATACTAGCGGGGCAAGAGACCCAGTACTTC. The encoded protein is CASSLILAGQETQYF.

The chain couples TRBV4-3 to TRBJ2-2; 13 bases match TRBD2. The CDR3 is 19 residues long. CDR1 and CDR2 (germline): LGHNA, YSLEER. Trimming at V came to 1 base and at J to 1 base, leaving 6 bases not matched to a gene. CDR3 nucleotide sequence: TGCGCCAGCAGCCAAGGACTAGCGGGAGGTACCATGAACACCGGGGAGCTGTTTTTT. This translates into CASSQGLAGGTMNTGELFF.

The chain carries TRBV7-2 and TRBJ2-3; TRBD1 agrees at 7 bases. Germline V gene sequence: CDR1 SGHTA, CDR2 FQGNSA. This CDR3 comprises 14 residues. The J segment lost 5 bases and the V segment lost 1 base, leaving 3 bases of the junction unmatched. CDR3: CASSLEGAGDTQYF. CDR3 DNA: TGTGCCAGCAGCTTAGAGGGGGCCGGAGATACGCAGTATTTT.

The genes are TRBV7-2 and TRBJ2-1; D not certain. The CDR3 is 14 residues long. Trimming left V 1 base short and J 1 base short, with 5 bases between. Germline CDR1 and CDR2: SGHTA and FQGNSA. The CDR3 region has the DNA TGTGCCAGCAGCTTAGGCCGGTCCTACAATGAGCAGTTCTTC. Amino acids: CASSLGRSYNEQFF.

The chain combines TRBV3-1 (or the pseudogene TRBV3-2) with TRBJ2-3; 7 bases are shared with TRBD2. J lost 1 base, V lost 0 bases, and 7 bases had no gene match. The CDR3 spans 17 residues. Germline CDR1 reads LGHDT; CDR2 reads YNNKEL (reference sequence). The CDR3 DNA follows: TGTGCCAGCAGCCAAGATCTCGGACGGGGGGGCACAGATACGCAGTATTTT. It yields the protein CASSQDLGRGGTDTQYF.

This clone has a single count. The rearrangement links TRBV14 to TRBJ1-2; no reliable D call. V was pared by 4 bases and J by 4 bases, with 10 bases between. Germline lookup yields CDR1 SGHDN and CDR2 FVKESK. The CDR3 runs to 13 residues. The CDR3 DNA reads as TGTGCCAGCAGCCCCGACACGGTCTATGGCTACACCTTC. As protein: CASSPDTVYGYTF.

The chain carries TRBV27 and TRBJ2-1; TRBD1 matches at 8 bases. V was clipped by 4 bases and J by 0 bases; unmatched bases: 5. Germline V lookup: CDR1 MNHEY, CDR2 SMNVEV (reference sequence). CDR3 size: 16 residues. The CDR3 is CASSSQTGASYNEQFF. As DNA, the CDR3 is TGTGCCAGCAGTTCCCAGACAGGGGCCTCCTACAATGAGCAGTTCTTC.

The CDR3 spells CASSGVVTGYYEQYF. As DNA, the CDR3 is TGTGCCAGTAGTGGGGTCGTGACAGGATACTACGAGCAGTACTTC. V and J are TRBV19 and TRBJ2-7, with a possible D match to TRBD1 (6 bases). Looked up from germline, CDR1 is LNHDA and CDR2 is SQIVND (reference sequence). This CDR3 has 15 amino acids. Trimming took 5 bases from V and 3 from J, leaving 17 bases between them.

This chain uses TRBV5-6 with TRBJ2-1; 8 nucleotides match TRBD1. The CDR3 extends over 14 amino acids. The V and J ends lost 3 bases and 8 bases, in that order; junction bases with no gene match: 7. CDR1 SGHDT and CDR2 YYEEEE come from the germline V gene. The CDR3 sequence is CASSSGQAFHEQFF. The CDR3, as DNA: TGTGCCAGCAGCTCGGGACAGGCCTTCCATGAGCAGTTCTTC.